This TCR beta chain is from a study of early T cells in non-severe SARS-CoV-2 infection. On the study more broadly: With bulk RNA from unsorted whole blood as input, sequencing yielded unpaired chains. Study-wide results and caveats: Matching against VDJdb likely underestimated virus-specific expansions, favoring anti-spike CD8.

CDR1 is MNHEY, CDR2 SVGAGI, per germline. Trimming at V came to 2 bases and at J to 0 bases, leaving 6 bases not matched to a gene. The CDR3 spans 17 residues. This clonotype showed up just a few times. What it binds is unknown. Individual cDNA molecules were tagged with unique molecular identifiers. TCRdb processed the 5' RACE reads anew with MiXCR; each CDR3 protein has one entry. The sample carries more than 60,000 distinct CDR3 sequences, over 4.5% recorded once. Sequencing was performed on whole blood. V usage is TRBV6-5 and J usage is TRBJ2-1; TRBD1 matches 8 bases. This TCR derives from an adult who was a healthcare worker with PCR-confirmed SARS-CoV-2 infection or an uninfected control (not recorded which). The CDR3 nucleotides are TGTGCCAGCAGTTACGCCCCGGGACAGGTCTCCTACAATGAGCAGTTCTTC. It codes for CASSYAPGQVSYNEQFF.